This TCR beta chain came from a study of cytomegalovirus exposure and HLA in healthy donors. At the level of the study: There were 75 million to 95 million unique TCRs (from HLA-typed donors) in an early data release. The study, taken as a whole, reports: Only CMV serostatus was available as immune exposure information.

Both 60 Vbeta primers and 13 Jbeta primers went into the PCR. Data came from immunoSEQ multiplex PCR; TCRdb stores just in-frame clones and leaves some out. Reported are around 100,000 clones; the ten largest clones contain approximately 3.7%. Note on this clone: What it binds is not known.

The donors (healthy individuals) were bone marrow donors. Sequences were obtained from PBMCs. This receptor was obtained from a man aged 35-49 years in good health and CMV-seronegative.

In DNA, the CDR3 is TGTGCCAGCAGCGATCCCGGCGGCCTCCACGAGCAGTACTTC. Translation gives CASSDPGGLHEQYF. The V and J genes are TRBV7-9 and TRBJ2-7; D is undetermined. With 5 bases removed from V and 5 bases from J, the gap between germline ends came to 16 bases. Germline CDR1 is SEHNR and CDR2 is FQNEAQ (reference sequence). This CDR3 is 14 amino acids long.